What follows describes a single T cell receptor beta chain. Expressed TCRB transcripts were sequenced because the entire RNA isolate underwent reverse transcription. TCRdb's copy holds only in-frame clones and misses some; the assay was immunoSEQ multiplex PCR. The sample has around 310,000 clones, approximately 10% seen once. By way of CD45RO/CCR7/CD25/CD127/CD95/CD27, the CD4+ regulatory, stem cell-like memory, central memory and naive cells were sorted. The entry originates in a study of beta chain features in type 1 diabetes. Trimming took off 2 bases at V and 0 bases at J, with 11 bases between the two ends. Germline-derived CDR1 and CDR2 are SGHTA and FQGNSA. This CDR3 has 16 residues.

Specimen: naive CD4+ T cells from blood. The sequence came from a woman under 40 in good health. This sequence joins TRBV7-2 and TRBJ1-5; a weak D match, TRBD1 (6 bases). The CDR3, as DNA: TGTGCCAGCAGCTTAAGGGGACAATATAGCAATCAGCCCCAGCATTTT. This sequence encodes CASSLRGQYSNQPQHF.